This TCR beta chain was observed in a study of patients and donors after allogeneic stem cell transplantation. The CDR3 has 13 residues. CDR1 is SGHTA and CDR2 is FQGNSA in the germline V gene. The V end lost 1 base, the J end lost 8 bases, and 11 bases lay between the germline ends. TCRdb independently ran MiXCR on the RT-PCR reads; one entry per CDR3 protein. The data contain hundreds of thousands of distinct CDR3 sequences, 38% of them singletons. Sample: blood, either unsorted or a sorted T cell fraction (not recorded which). The chain carries TRBV7-2 and TRBJ1-2; the D is unclear. This receptor was identified in a human donor who was either an allogeneic HSCT recipient or a stem cell or donor lymphocyte infusion donor (not recorded which). It is not recorded whose cells these are; they may come from a transplant donor. The CDR3 coding sequence is TGTGCCAGCAGCTTAGGACCGGCGGGGGGCTACACCTTC. Amino acid sequence: CASSLGPAGGYTF.